The clone carrying this TCR beta chain occurred many times. For sequencing, patients were chosen who had shown expansion of CD8+CD57+ cells by flow cytometry. This sample is part of a study of CD8+CD57+ T cells in acquired aplastic anemia. Researchers used genomic DNA as the template to profile TCR beta VDJ and CDR3. TCRdb ran MiXCR on the reads and lists one entry per CDR3 protein. The table has over 150,000 distinct CDR3 sequences, about 44% seen once. Between the trimmed V and J ends, which lost 1 base and 0 bases, there was a span of 12 bases. CDR3 size: 15 residues. Per germline, CDR1 DFQATT and CDR2 SNEGSKA (reference sequence).

V and J are TRBV20-1 and TRBJ1-1; D not resolved. This sequence originates from a human donor with aplastic anemia. Sequencing was carried out using sorted CD4+, CD8+, or CD8+CD57+ T cells (not recorded which) from PBMCs. This CDR3 is CSARGQRNMNTEAFF. The DNA of the CDR3 is TGCAGTGCTAGAGGCCAGAGGAACATGAACACTGAAGCTTTCTTT.